Below are 22 T cell receptor beta chains sequenced from a single sample in a study of cytomegalovirus exposure and HLA in healthy donors. 13 Jbeta primers and 60 Vbeta primers were used for the PCR. The protocol was immunoSEQ multiplex PCR, while the TCRdb copy is restricted to in-frame clones and leaves out a portion. This table holds some 40,000 clones. The sample taken for sequencing was PBMCs. These receptors came from a human donor in good health.

Notes on this clone: The junction shows a germline mismatch at one end, possibly a read error. This chain links TRBV14 with TRBJ1-1; D not resolved. This CDR3 is built from 15 residues. CDR1 is SGHDN, CDR2 FVKESK, per germline. As DNA, the CDR3 is TGTGCCAGCAGCCAACTGACTAACGCGAGGACTGAAGATTTCTTT. Amino acid sequence: CASSQLTNARTEDFF.

The genes are TRBV2 and TRBJ1-1, with 7 nucleotides matching TRBD1. V lost 1 base, J lost 4 bases, and 3 bases stayed unmatched. Germline CDR1 and CDR2: SNHLY and FYNNEI. This CDR3 is built from 14 residues. The CDR3 bases are TGTGCCAGCAGTGAAGACAGGGGAACCACTGAAGCTTTCTTT. Translation gives CASSEDRGTTEAFF. The full variable domain, its missing parts supplied by reference TRBV2 and TRBJ1-1, is EPEVTQTPSHQVTQMGQEVILRCVPISNHLYFYWYRQILGQKVEFLVSFYNNEISEKSEIFDDQFSVERPDGSNFTLKIRSTKLEDSAMYFCASSEDRGTTEAFFGQGTRLTVV.

The V gene is TRBV30, the J gene TRBJ1-1; TRBD1 is a possible D gene (6 bases). CDR3 length equals 16 residues. Germline V lookup: CDR1 GTSNPN, CDR2 SVGIG (reference sequence). V lost 2 bases to trimming and J lost 0 bases, with 16 bases between them. The CDR3 DNA reads TGTGCCTGGAGTAAGGAAACAGGGATTCTGAACACTGAAGCTTTCTTT. Translated: CAWSKETGILNTEAFF.

The V gene is TRBV28, the J gene TRBJ2-3; a weak D match, TRBD1 (5 bases). V was cut by 6 bases and J by 8 bases, with 15 bases left in between. This CDR3 contains 13 residues. Germline loops: CDR1 MDHEN, CDR2 SYDVKM. The CDR3 spells CASSKTGSGTQYF. DNA for the CDR3: TGTGCCAGCAGCAAAACAGGATCCGGTACGCAGTATTTT.

The gene calls are TRBV19 and TRBJ2-6; D may be TRBD1 (6 bases). V shed 3 bases and J shed 3 bases, with 12 bases lying between them. Germline CDR1 and CDR2: LNHDA and SQIVND (reference sequence). The CDR3 is 16 amino acids. The CDR3 nucleotides read TGTGCCAGTAGTATCAAGGGGGTAAATGGGGCCAACGTCCTGACTTTC. Its translation: CASSIKGVNGANVLTF. Complete variable domain (other parts from reference TRBV19 and TRBJ2-6): DGGITQSPKYLFRKEGQNVTLSCEQNLNHDAMYWYRQDPGQGLRLIYYSQIVNDFQKGDIAEGYSVSREKKESFPLTVTSAQKNPTAFYLCASSIKGVNGANVLTFGAGSRLTVL.

The V gene is TRBV28, the J gene TRBJ1-2; TRBD1 agrees at 11 bases. This CDR3 is 13 amino acids long. V gave up 10 bases and J gave up 8 bases; unmatched junction bases: 9. Germline CDR1 and CDR2: MDHEN and SYDVKM. CDR3 sequence (DNA): TGTGCCATCTCGGACAGGGGGCCGAGAGGCTACACCTTC. Translated: CAISDRGPRGYTF.

This chain uses TRBV7-2 with TRBJ2-1, with D possibly being TRBD2 (7 bases). The CDR3 spans 16 residues. Trimming took off 4 bases at V and 0 bases at J, with 13 bases between the two ends. The germline gives CDR1 SGHTA, CDR2 FQGNSA. The CDR3 DNA reads as TGTGCCAGCAGCTCTGCGGGGGCCAGCTCCTACAATGAGCAGTTCTTC. Its translation: CASSSAGASSYNEQFF.

This clone is classed as medium-sized (0.01 to 0.1%) by frequency. This chain uses TRBV11-2 with TRBJ2-1; 7 nucleotides match TRBD2. Per germline, CDR1 SGHAT and CDR2 FQNNGV. The CDR3 extends over 16 amino acids. Trimming at V came to 7 bases and at J to 4 bases, leaving 13 bases not matched to a gene. In nucleotides, the CDR3 is TGTGCCAGCATCACCCCCTTAGCGGGTGATTACAATGAGCAGTTCTTC. Amino acid sequence: CASITPLAGDYNEQFF.

The CDR3 sequence: CASSLNTDTQYF. The CDR3 DNA follows: TGTGCCAGCAGCCTTAACACAGATACGCAGTATTTT. The chain recombines TRBV2 with TRBJ2-3; no reliable D call. This CDR3 spans 12 amino acids. The germline gives CDR1 SNHLY, CDR2 FYNNEI. The V end was cut by 6 bases, the J end by 2 bases, with 6 bases between.

The chain links TRBV6-4 to TRBJ2-7; TRBD2 might be the D (5 bases). The V gene's germline CDR1 is MRHNA and CDR2 SNTAGT. This CDR3 region has 14 residues. The V end lost 2 bases, the J end lost 3 bases, and 11 bases lay between the germline ends. CDR3 in DNA: TGTGCCAGCAGTGACCCCCGGGATGTCTACGAGCAGTACTTC. Translation gives CASSDPRDVYEQYF.

The J gene is TRBJ2-1, the V gene TRBV30, with D maybe TRBD2 (5 bases). Per germline, CDR1 GTSNPN and CDR2 SVGIG (reference sequence). This CDR3 comprises 13 residues. With 3 bases removed from V and 8 bases from J, the gap between germline ends came to 14 bases. The CDR3 protein is CAWSLRTVDEQFF. CDR3 bases: TGTGCCTGGAGCCTCAGGACTGTGGATGAGCAGTTCTTC.

The CDR3 DNA sequence: TGTGCCAGCAAGATACAGGCAAATCAGCCCCAGCATTTT. It yields the protein CASKIQANQPQHF. The gene calls are TRBV2 and TRBJ1-5; maybe TRBD1 (5 bases). The V end lost 7 bases, the J end lost 4 bases, and 11 bases lay between the germline ends. The germline CDR1 and CDR2 sequences are SNHLY and FYNNEI. The CDR3 consists of 13 residues.

The chain carries TRBV28 and TRBJ1-2; possible D gene TRBD1, 6 bases. V lost 6 bases and J lost 4, with 18 bases in between. The CDR3 covers 15 residues. CDR1 is MDHEN and CDR2 is SYDVKM in the germline V gene. As DNA, the CDR3 is TGTGCCAGCAGCCTGGGGGCCGACATAATCTATGGCTACACCTTC. This gives the protein CASSLGADIIYGYTF.

The chain couples TRBV5-6 to TRBJ2-1; 9 nucleotides match TRBD2. The germline V gene has CDR1 SGHDT and CDR2 YYEEEE. The CDR3 is 17 residues long. V gave up 0 bases and J gave up 7 bases; unmatched junction bases: 11. The CDR3 loop reads CASSLAVGGGALNEQFF. CDR3 nucleotides: TGTGCCAGCAGCTTGGCCGTGGGCGGGGGGGCCCTGAATGAGCAGTTCTTC.

The chain carries TRBV27 and TRBJ2-1; the match to TRBD1 covers 8 bases. V was pared by 4 bases and J by 7 bases, with 3 bases of the junction left unmatched. In germline, CDR1 is MNHEY, CDR2 SMNVEV (reference sequence). The CDR3 has 13 amino acids. As DNA, the CDR3 is TGTGCCAGCAGTTCAAGACAGGGGAATGAGCAGTTCTTC. Protein product: CASSSRQGNEQFF.

The genes are TRBV7-9 and TRBJ1-2; D is possibly TRBD1 (6 bases). V was clipped by 2 bases and J by 1 base, with 14 bases between them. The germline V gene encodes CDR1 SEHNR and CDR2 FQNEAQ (reference sequence). The CDR3 extends over 16 amino acids. CDR3 amino acids: CASSLTGRKLNYGYTF. CDR3 nucleotide sequence: TGTGCCAGCAGCTTAACAGGGCGAAAACTTAACTATGGCTACACCTTC.

This chain joins TRBV6-6 and TRBJ2-5; 10 nucleotides align to TRBD2. Germline V gene data show CDR1 as MNHNY and CDR2 as SVGAGI (reference sequence). After removal of 6 bases from V and 5 bases from J, the junction contained 12 bases not matched to a gene. The CDR3 runs to 16 residues. The CDR3 nucleotides are TGTGCCAGCAGACCCCGACTAGCGGGTGCGGGGGAGACCCAGTACTTC. Its translation is CASRPRLAGAGETQYF.

The chain has TRBV29-1 and TRBJ1-2; no clear D gene. The germline gives CDR1 SQVTM, CDR2 ANQGSEA. The CDR3 contains 13 residues. V shed 7 bases and J shed 5 bases, with 17 bases lying between them. As DNA, the CDR3 is TGCAGCGCCCGGGAAAGGGAGAAGTATGGCTACACCTTC. Its translation: CSAREREKYGYTF.

The V call is TRBV19, the J call TRBJ1-2; TRBD1 is a possible D gene (5 bases). This CDR3 is 19 amino acids long. The V gene lost 4 bases and the J gene lost 1 base, with 25 bases spanning the gap. Germline-derived CDR1 and CDR2 are LNHDA and SQIVND (reference sequence). CDR3 loop: CASSTYKSTDLLLNYGYTF. The CDR3, as DNA: TGTGCCAGTAGTACCTATAAATCGACAGATCTTTTACTTAACTATGGCTACACCTTC.

The chain has TRBV11-2 and TRBJ2-5; D possibly corresponds to TRBD1 (6 bases). The germline V gene encodes CDR1 SGHAT and CDR2 FQNNGV. V lost 4 bases to trimming and J lost 3 bases, with 15 bases between them. This CDR3 is built from 15 residues. CDR3 loop: CASSSLSAGEETQYF. CDR3 coding DNA: TGTGCCAGCAGCTCCCTCTCGGCAGGGGAAGAGACCCAGTACTTC.

The gene calls are TRBV30 and TRBJ2-2; 7 positions match TRBD1. Trimming cost V 1 base and J 3 bases; bases outside gene matches: 14. This CDR3 is 18 amino acids long. CDR1 and CDR2 (germline): GTSNPN, SVGIG (reference sequence). The chain's CDR3 is CAWSGPLGKGADTGELFF. DNA for the CDR3: TGTGCCTGGAGTGGACCCCTCGGTAAGGGGGCGGACACCGGGGAGCTGTTTTTT.

This rearrangement joins TRBV10-3 to TRBJ1-1; a possible D gene is TRBD1 (6 bases). The germline CDR1 and CDR2 sequences are ENHRY and SYGVKD. Trimming removed 4 bases at V and 5 bases at J, with 11 bases between. The CDR3 consists of 13 residues. The CDR3 DNA is TGTGCCATCAGTGGGGGGGGCAGGACTGAAGCTTTCTTT. Translating gives CAISGGGRTEAFF.